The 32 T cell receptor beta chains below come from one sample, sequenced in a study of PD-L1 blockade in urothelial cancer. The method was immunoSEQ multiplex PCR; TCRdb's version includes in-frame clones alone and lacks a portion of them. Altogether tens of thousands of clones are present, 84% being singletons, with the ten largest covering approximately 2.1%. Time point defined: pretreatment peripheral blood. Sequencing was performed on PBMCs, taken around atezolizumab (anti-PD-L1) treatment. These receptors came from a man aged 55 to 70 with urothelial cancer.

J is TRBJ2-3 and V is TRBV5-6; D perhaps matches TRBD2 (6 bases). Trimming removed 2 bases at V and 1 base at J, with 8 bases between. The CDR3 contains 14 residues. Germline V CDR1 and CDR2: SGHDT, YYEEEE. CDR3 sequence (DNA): TGTGCCAGCAGCTTTGGAGGGCGCACAGATACGCAGTATTTT. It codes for CASSFGGRTDTQYF.

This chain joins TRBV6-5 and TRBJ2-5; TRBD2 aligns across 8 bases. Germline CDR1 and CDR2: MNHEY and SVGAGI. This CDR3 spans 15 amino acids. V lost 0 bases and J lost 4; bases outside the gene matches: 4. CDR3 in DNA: TGTGCCAGCAGTTACTCGGGGACTAGGGGAGAGACCCAGTACTTC. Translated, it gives CASSYSGTRGETQYF.

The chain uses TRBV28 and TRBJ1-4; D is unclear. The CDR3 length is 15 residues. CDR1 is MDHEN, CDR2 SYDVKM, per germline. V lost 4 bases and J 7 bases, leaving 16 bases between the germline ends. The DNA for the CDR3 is TGTGCCAGCAGTTCCCCGGGCAGCCGGGGTGAAAAACTGTTTTTT. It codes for CASSSPGSRGEKLFF.

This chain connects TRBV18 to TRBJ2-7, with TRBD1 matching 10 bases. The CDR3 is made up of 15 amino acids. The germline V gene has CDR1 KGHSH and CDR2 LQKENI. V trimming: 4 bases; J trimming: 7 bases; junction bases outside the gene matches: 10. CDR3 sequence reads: CASSLTGTGAGEQYF. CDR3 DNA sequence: TGTGCCAGCTCACTTACCGGGACAGGGGCTGGTGAGCAGTACTTC.

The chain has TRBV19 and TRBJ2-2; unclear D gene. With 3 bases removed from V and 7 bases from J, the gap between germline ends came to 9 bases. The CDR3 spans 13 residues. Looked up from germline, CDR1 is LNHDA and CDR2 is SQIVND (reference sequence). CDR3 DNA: TGTGCCAGTAGTATTGGAGCGAACGGGGAGCTGTTTTTT. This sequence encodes CASSIGANGELFF.

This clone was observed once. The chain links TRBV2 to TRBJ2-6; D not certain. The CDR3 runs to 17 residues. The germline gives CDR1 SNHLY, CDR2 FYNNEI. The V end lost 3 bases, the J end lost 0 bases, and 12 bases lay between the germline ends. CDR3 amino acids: CASSEFRSFSGANVLTF. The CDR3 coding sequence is TGTGCCAGCAGTGAGTTTCGGTCCTTCTCTGGGGCCAACGTCCTGACTTTC.

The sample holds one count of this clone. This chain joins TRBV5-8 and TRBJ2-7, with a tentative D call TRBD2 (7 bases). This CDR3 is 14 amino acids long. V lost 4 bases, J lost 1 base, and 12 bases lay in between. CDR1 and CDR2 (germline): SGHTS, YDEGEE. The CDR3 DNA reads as TGTGCCAGCAGCAAACAGGGAGGGTCCTACGAGCAGTACTTC. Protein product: CASSKQGGSYEQYF.

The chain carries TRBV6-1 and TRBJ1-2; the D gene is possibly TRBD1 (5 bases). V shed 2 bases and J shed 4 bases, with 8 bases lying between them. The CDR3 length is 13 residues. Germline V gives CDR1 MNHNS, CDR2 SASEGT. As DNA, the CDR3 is TGTGCCAGCAGTGAACAGGGTCCCTATGGCTACACCTTC. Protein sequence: CASSEQGPYGYTF.

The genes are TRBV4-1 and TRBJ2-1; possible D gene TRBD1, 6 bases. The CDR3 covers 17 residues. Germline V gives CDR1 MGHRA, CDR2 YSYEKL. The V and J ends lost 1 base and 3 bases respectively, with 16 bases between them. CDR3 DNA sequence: TGCGCCAGCAGCCAAGCCTCGGACAGTACAAACTACAATGAGCAGTTCTTC. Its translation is CASSQASDSTNYNEQFF.

DNA of the CDR3: TGTGCCAGCAGTGACCTTGGGGGCGTGGGGGAGCAGTACTTC. This encodes CASSDLGGVGEQYF. The chain carries TRBV28 and TRBJ2-7; D may be TRBD1 (6 bases). V was shortened by 5 bases and J by 7 bases, with 18 bases between the two germline ends. In germline, CDR1 is MDHEN, CDR2 SYDVKM. The CDR3 length is 14 residues.

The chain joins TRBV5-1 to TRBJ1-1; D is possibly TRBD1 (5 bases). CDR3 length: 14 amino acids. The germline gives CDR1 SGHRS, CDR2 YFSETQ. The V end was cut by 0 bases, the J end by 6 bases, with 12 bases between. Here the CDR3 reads CASSLGGRGAEAFF. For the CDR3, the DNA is TGCGCCAGCAGCTTGGGGGGGAGGGGAGCTGAAGCTTTCTTT.

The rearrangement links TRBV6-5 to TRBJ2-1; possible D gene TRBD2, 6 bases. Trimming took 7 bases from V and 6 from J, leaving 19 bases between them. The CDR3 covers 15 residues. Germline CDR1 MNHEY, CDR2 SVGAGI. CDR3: CASTRGSHSGNEQFF. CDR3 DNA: TGTGCCAGCACCCGCGGTTCCCATAGCGGCAATGAGCAGTTCTTC.

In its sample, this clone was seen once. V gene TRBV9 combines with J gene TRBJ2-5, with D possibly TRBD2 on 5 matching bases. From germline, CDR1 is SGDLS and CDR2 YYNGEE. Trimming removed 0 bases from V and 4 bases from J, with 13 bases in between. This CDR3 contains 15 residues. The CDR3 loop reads CASSVATGFRETQYF. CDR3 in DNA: TGTGCCAGCAGCGTAGCTACGGGGTTCCGAGAGACCCAGTACTTC.

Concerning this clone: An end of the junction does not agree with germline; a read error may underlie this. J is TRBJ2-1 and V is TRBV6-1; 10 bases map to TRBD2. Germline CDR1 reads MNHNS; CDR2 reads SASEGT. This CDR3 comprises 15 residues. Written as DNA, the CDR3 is TGTGCCGGAGACGCGAAGCGGGAGGGCGGCAATGGGCAGTTCTTC. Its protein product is CAGDAKREGGNGQFF.

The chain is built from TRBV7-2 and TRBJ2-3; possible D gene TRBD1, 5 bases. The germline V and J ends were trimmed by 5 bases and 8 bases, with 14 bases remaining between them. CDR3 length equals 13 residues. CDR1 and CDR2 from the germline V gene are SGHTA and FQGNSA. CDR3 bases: TGTGCCAGCAGCGAGTTCAGGGTGGGTACGCAGTATTTT. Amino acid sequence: CASSEFRVGTQYF.

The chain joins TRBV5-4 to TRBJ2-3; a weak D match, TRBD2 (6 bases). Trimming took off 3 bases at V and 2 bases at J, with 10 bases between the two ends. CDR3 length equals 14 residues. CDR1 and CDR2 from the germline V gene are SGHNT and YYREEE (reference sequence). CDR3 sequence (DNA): TGTGCCAGCAGCTGGGGGGAGTCCACAGATACGCAGTATTTT. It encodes CASSWGESTDTQYF.

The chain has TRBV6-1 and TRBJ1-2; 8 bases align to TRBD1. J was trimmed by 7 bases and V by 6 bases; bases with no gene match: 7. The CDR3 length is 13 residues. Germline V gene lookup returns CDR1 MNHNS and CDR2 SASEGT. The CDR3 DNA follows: TGTGCCAGCAGCCCGACAGGGGAGAGTGGCTACACCTTC. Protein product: CASSPTGESGYTF.

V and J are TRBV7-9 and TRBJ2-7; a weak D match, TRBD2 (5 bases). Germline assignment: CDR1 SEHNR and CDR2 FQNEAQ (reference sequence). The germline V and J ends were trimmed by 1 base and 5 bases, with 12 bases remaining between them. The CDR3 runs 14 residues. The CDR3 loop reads CASSLGGSGNEQYF. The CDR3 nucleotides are TGTGCCAGCAGCTTAGGAGGGAGTGGCAACGAGCAGTACTTC.

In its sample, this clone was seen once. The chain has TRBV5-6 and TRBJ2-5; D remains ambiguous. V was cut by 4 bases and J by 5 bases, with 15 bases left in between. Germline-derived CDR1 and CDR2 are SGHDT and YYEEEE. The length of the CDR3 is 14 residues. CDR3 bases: TGTGCCAGCAGCCTGAACGCAAGAGAGGAGACCCAGTACTTC. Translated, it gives CASSLNAREETQYF. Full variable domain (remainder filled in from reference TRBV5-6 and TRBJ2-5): DAGVTQSPTHLIKTRGQQVTLRCSPKSGHDTVSWYQQALGQGPQFIFQYYEEEERQRGNFPDRFSGHQFPNYSSELNVNALLLGDSALYLCASSLNAREETQYFGPGTRLLVL.

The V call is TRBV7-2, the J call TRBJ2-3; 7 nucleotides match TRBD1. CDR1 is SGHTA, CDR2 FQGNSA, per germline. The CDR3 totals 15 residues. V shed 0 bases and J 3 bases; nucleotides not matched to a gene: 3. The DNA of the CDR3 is TGTGCCAGCAGCTTAGCTCGCAGGGGGACAGATACGCAGTATTTT. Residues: CASSLARRGTDTQYF.

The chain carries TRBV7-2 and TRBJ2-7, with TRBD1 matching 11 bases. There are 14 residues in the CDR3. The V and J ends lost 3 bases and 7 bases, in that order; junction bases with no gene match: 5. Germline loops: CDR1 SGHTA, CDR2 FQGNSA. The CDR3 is CASSFPGTGGEQYF. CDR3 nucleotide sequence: TGTGCCAGCAGCTTCCCCGGGACAGGGGGGGAGCAGTACTTC.

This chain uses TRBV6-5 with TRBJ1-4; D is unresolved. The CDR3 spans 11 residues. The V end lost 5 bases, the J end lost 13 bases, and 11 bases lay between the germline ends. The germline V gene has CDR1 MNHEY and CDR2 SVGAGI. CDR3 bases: TGTGCCAGCAGTGACCGGGGTCGACTGTTTTTT. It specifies CASSDRGRLFF.

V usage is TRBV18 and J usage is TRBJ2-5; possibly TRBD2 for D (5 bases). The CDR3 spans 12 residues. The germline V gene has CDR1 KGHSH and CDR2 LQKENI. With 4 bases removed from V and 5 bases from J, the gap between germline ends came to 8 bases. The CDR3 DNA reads TGTGCCAGCTCACTAACGGGGGAGACCCAGTACTTC. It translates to CASSLTGETQYF.

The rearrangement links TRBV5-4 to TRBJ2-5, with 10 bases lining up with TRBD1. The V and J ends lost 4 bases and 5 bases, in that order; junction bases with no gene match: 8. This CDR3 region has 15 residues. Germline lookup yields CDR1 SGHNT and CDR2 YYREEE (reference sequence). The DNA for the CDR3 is TGTGCCAGCAGCGCCGTTGGGGGACAGGGGGAGACCCAGTACTTC. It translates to CASSAVGGQGETQYF.

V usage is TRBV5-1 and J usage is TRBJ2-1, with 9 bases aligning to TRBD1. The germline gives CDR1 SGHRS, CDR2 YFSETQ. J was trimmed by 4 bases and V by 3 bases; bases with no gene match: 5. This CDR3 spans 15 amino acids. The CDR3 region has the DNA TGCGCCAGCAGCTCTGGGACAGGGACTTACAATGAGCAGTTCTTC. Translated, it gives CASSSGTGTYNEQFF.

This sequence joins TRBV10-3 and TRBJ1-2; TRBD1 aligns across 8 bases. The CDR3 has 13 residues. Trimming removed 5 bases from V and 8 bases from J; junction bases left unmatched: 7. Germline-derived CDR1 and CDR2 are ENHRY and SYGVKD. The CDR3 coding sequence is TGTGCCATCAGTTCGACAGGGGCGGAAGGCTACACCTTC. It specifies CAISSTGAEGYTF.

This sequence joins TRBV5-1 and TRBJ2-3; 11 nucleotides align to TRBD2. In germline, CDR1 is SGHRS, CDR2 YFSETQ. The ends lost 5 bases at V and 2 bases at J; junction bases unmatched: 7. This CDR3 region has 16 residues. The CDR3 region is CASRKGTSGATDTQYF. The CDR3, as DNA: TGCGCCAGCAGGAAGGGGACTAGCGGAGCCACAGATACGCAGTATTTT.

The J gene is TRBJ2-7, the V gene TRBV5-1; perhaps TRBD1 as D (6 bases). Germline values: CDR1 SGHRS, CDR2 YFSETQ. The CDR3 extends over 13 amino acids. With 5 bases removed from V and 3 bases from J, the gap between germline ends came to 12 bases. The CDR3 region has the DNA TGCGCCAGCAGTTTTTCGGGACACTACGAGCAGTACTTC. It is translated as CASSFSGHYEQYF. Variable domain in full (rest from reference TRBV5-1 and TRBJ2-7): KAGVTQTPRYLIKTRGQQVTLSCSPISGHRSVSWYQQTPGQGLQFLFEYFSETQRNKGNFPGRFSGRQFSNSRSEMNVSTLELGDSALYLCASSFSGHYEQYFGPGTRLTVT.

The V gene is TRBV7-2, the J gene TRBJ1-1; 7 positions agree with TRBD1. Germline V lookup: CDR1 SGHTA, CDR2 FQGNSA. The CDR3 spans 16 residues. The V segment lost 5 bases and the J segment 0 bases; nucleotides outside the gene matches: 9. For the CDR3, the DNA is TGTGCCAGCAGCCCGCAGACAGGGAGGATGAACACTGAAGCTTTCTTT. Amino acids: CASSPQTGRMNTEAFF. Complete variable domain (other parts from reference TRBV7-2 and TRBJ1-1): GAGVSQSPSNKVTEKGKDVELRCDPISGHTALYWYRQSLGQGLEFLIYFQGNSAPDKSGLPSDRFSAERTGGSVSTLTIQRTQQEDSAVYLCASSPQTGRMNTEAFFGQGTRLTVV.

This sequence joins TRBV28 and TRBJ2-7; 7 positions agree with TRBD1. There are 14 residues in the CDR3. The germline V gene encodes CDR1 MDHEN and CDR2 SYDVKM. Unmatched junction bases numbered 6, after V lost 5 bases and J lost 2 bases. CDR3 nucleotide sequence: TGTGCCAGCAGTACAGGGGTAGGAACCTACGAGCAGTACTTC. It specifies CASSTGVGTYEQYF.

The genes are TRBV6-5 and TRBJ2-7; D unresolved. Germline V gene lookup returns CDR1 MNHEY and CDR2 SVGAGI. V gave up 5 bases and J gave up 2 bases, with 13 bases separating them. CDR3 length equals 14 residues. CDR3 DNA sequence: TGTGCCAGCAGTGGTAGCCTAAGTACCTACGAGCAGTACTTC. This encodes CASSGSLSTYEQYF.

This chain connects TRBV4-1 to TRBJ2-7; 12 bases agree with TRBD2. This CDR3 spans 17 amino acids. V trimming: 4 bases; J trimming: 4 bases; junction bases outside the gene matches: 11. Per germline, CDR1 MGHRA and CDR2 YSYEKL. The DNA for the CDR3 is TGCGCCAGCAGCCCACCTCCACTAGCGGGAGGAAGGTACGAGCAGTACTTC. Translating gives CASSPPPLAGGRYEQYF.